This T cell receptor (beta chain) was captured in a study of blood T cell repertoires in COVID-19. Study information: The origin of the acute and convalescent COVID-19 samples was the United States, Italy and Spain. PBMCs, B-cell-depleted T cells, or T cells provided the cDNA or gDNA that made up the material.

Authors' processing steps: Scientists estimated how many nucleated cells there were by amplifying reference gene primers. Sequenced by immunoSEQ multiplex PCR; TCRdb stores in-frame clones only, minus some. From that table come the V and J calls and clone size; the DNA was used to work out D and trimming. The sample carries 80,000 to 95,000 clones, around 82% recorded once. Germline values: CDR1 LNHDA, CDR2 SQIVND (reference sequence). Trimming cost V 7 bases and J 5 bases, with 11 bases left between them. The CDR3 contains 13 residues. The sample consisted of peripheral blood. V gene TRBV19 combines with J gene TRBJ1-4; a possible D gene is TRBD1 (5 bases). The TCR sequence derives from a human donor in a cohort sampled during active COVID-19. The CDR3 nucleotides read TGTGCCAGTAAGCGGGGCCCAAATGAAAAACTGTTTTTT. Its protein is CASKRGPNEKLFF.